Included here is one T cell receptor (beta chain) sequence, with context. Its antigen is still unknown. The data were obtained in a study of long-term antiretroviral therapy in people with HIV. Survey-level immunoSEQ v3.0 assays were run. Libraries were prepared by immunoSEQ multiplex PCR; TCRdb keeps only in-frame clonotypes and omits some of them. The repertoire holds 40,000 or so clones, with 65% to 90% as singletons. Germline CDR1 reads LNHDA; CDR2 reads SQIVND (reference sequence). Trimming shortened V by 4 bases and J by 4 bases, and 16 bases separated the two germline ends. The CDR3 loop spans 15 amino acids. Findings and limits, study-wide: Relative to control repertoires, HIV repertoires exhibited narrower CDR3 length ranges.

The source material was unsorted PBMCs, sampled just before starting antiretroviral therapy. The chain has TRBV19 and TRBJ1-1; D not resolved. This clonotype was obtained from a young woman with HIV. The CDR3 here is CASSTPGGLATEAFF. The DNA for the CDR3 is TGTGCCAGTAGTACCCCGGGAGGGTTGGCCACTGAAGCTTTCTTT.